This T cell receptor beta chain was captured by sequencing in a study of OX40 agonist ivuxolimab in advanced cancers. At the level of the study: With ivuxolimab, an agonistic anti-OX40 (CD134) antibody, patients were treated. Patients were roughly 83% male with ages roughly 23 to 79, mean approximately 55. Those treated in dose escalation had hepatocellular carcinoma, melanoma, renal cell cancer or head and neck cancer. The study's findings and limits: CD8+ T cells averaged more expanded clones than CD4+.

With respect to this clone: Antigen: not known.

This CDR3 has 13 residues. The germline CDR1 and CDR2 sequences are GTSNPN and SVGIG (reference sequence). V gave up 3 bases and J gave up 6 bases; unmatched junction bases: 5. Produced via immunoSEQ multiplex PCR; TCRdb's table is partial and in-frame only. The sample carries some 57,000 clones, roughly 90% recorded once. Sample: CD4+ or CD8+ T cells sorted from blood, taken in a trial of the OX40 agonist ivuxolimab. The receptor comes from an adult with an advanced solid tumor such as melanoma, head and neck, liver or kidney cancer. The V call is TRBV30, the J call TRBJ2-7, with 10 bases aligning to TRBD1. The CDR3 loop is CAWSGDRGLEQYF. DNA for the CDR3: TGTGCCTGGAGCGGGGACAGGGGTCTCGAGCAGTACTTC.